This entry features one T cell receptor beta chain sequence. The record originates from a study of blood T cell repertoires in COVID-19. Original methodology: Nucleated cell counts were estimated from reference gene primer amplification. The table came from immunoSEQ multiplex PCR; TCRdb's copy has only in-frame clones and leaves some out. That table is the source of V, J and clone size, and D and trimming were worked out from the DNA. This sample has roughly 220,000 clones, with about 91% found just once. In germline, CDR1 is SGHVS, CDR2 FQNEAQ. V lost 3 bases and J lost 4; bases outside the gene matches: 7. The CDR3 runs 16 residues.

The source of this sequence is a woman in her forties or fifties with acute COVID-19. The material sequenced was PBMCs or T cells enriched from blood (not recorded which). The V gene is TRBV7-8, the J gene TRBJ1-1; 11 nucleotides match TRBD1. The CDR3 is CASSFSTGTGGTEAFF. The CDR3, as DNA: TGTGCCAGCAGCTTTAGTACCGGGACAGGGGGCACTGAAGCTTTCTTT. Drawing the rest from reference TRBV7-8 and TRBJ1-1, the complete variable domain is GAGVSQSPRYKVAKRGQDVALRCDPISGHVSLFWYQQALGQGPEFLTYFQNEAQLDKSGLPSDRFFAERPEGSVSTLKIQRTQQEDSAVYLCASSFSTGTGGTEAFFGQGTRLTVV.